The present T cell receptor beta chain was sequenced within a study of control samples from healthy donors and cancer patients. The protocol was immunoSEQ multiplex PCR, while the TCRdb copy is restricted to in-frame clones and leaves out a portion. Among 150,000 to 200,000 clones listed, around 94% were seen once. Germline V gene lookup returns CDR1 SGHAT and CDR2 FQNNGV. J gave up 1 base and V 5 bases, and 7 bases lay outside the gene matches. The CDR3 sequence is 17 residues long. The chain links TRBV11-2 to TRBJ2-2, with 10 bases that match TRBD2. Sequenced material: PBMCs. The source is a man in his 60s with colorectal cancer. In DNA form, the CDR3 reads TGTGCCAGCAGCCGGTTTAGCGGGGGGATGAACACCGGGGAGCTGTTTTTT. Protein: CASSRFSGGMNTGELFF.